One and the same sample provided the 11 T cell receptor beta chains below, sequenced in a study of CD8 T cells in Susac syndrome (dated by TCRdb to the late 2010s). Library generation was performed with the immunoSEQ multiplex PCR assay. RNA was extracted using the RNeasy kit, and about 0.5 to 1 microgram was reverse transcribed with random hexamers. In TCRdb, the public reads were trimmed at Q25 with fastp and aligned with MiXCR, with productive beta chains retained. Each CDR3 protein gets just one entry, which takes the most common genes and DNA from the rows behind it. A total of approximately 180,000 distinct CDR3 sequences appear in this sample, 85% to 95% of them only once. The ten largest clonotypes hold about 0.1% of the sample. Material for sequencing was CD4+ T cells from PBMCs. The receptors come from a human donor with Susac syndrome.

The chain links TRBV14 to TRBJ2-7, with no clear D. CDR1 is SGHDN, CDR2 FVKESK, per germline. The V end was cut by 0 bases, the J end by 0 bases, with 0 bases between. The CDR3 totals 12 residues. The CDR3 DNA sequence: TGTGCCAGCAGCCAAGACTCCTACGAGCAGTACTTC. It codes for CASSQDSYEQYF.

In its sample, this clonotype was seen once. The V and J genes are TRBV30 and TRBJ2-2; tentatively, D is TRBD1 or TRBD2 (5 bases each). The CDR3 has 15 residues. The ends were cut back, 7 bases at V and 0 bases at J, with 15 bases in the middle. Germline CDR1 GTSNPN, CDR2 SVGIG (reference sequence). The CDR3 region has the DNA TGTGCCTCTTTGACCGGGACGGCGAACACCGGGGAGCTGTTTTTT. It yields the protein CASLTGTANTGELFF.

CDR3 coding DNA: TGCAGTGCTTCGGAATACGAGCAGTACTTC. Its translation is CSASEYEQYF. The chain uses TRBV20-1 and TRBJ2-7; D remains unclear. The CDR3 is 10 amino acids. The V end was cut by 5 bases, the J end by 4 bases, with 6 bases between. CDR1 and CDR2 (germline): DFQATT, SNEGSKA (reference sequence).

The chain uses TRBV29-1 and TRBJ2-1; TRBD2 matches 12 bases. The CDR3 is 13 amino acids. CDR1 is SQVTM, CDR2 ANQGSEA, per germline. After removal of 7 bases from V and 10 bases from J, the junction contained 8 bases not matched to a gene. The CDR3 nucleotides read TGCAGCGCCGGGACTAGCGGGCCTCAGGAGCAGTTCTTC. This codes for CSAGTSGPQEQFF.

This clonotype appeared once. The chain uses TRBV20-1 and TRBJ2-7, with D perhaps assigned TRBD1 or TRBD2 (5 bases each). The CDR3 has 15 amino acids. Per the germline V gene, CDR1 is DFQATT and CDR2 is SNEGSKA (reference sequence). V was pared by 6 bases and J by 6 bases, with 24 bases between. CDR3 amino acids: CSAHEPGRSSSEQYF. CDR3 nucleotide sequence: TGCAGTGCCCATGAACCGGGACGCTCCTCCAGCGAGCAGTACTTC.

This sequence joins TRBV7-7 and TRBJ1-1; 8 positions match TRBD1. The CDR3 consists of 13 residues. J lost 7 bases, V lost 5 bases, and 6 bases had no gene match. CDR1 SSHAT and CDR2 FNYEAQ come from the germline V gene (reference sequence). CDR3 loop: CASSPSQGDEAFF. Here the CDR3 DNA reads TGTGCCAGCAGCCCATCACAGGGGGATGAAGCTTTCTTT.

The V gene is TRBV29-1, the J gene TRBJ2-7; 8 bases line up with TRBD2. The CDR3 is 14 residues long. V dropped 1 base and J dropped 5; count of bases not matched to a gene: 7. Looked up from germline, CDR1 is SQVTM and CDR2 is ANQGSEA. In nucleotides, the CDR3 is TGCAGCGTTGAAGTCAGCGGGAGCCGCGACGAGCAGTACTTC. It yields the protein CSVEVSGSRDEQYF.

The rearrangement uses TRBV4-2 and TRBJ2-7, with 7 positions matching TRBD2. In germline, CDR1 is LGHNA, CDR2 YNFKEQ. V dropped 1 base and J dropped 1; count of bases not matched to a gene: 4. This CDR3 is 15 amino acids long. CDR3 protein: CASSQGASGSYEQYF. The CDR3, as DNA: TGTGCCAGCAGCCAAGGAGCTAGCGGTTCCTACGAGCAGTACTTC.

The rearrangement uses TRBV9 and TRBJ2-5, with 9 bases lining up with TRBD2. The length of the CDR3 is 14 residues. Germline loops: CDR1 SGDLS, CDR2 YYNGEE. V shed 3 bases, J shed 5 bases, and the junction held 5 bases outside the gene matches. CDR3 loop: CASSAGLAGETQYF. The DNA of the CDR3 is TGTGCCAGCAGCGCGGGACTAGCAGGGGAGACCCAGTACTTC.

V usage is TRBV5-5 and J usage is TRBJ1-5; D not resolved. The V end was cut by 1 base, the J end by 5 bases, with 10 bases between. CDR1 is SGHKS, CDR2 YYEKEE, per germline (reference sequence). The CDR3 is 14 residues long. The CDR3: CASSLQRSDQPQHF. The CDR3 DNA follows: TGTGCCAGCAGCTTGCAGAGGAGTGATCAGCCCCAGCATTTT.

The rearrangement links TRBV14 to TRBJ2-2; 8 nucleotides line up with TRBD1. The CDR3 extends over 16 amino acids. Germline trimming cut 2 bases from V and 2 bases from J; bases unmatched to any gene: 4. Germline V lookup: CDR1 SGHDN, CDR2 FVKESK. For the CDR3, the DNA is TGTGCCAGCAGCCAACTACAGGGGGGAAACACCGGGGAGCTGTTTTTT. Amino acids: CASSQLQGGNTGELFF.